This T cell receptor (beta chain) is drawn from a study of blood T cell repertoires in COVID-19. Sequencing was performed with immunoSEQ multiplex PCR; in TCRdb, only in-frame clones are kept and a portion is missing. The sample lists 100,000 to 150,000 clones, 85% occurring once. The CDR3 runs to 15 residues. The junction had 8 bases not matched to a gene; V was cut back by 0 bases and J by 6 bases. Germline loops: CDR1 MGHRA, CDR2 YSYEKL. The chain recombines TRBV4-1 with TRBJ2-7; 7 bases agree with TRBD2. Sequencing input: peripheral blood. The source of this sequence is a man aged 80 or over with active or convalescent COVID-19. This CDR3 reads CASSQDRAGVSEQYF. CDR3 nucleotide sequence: TGCGCCAGCAGCCAAGATAGGGCGGGAGTGAGCGAGCAGTACTTC.